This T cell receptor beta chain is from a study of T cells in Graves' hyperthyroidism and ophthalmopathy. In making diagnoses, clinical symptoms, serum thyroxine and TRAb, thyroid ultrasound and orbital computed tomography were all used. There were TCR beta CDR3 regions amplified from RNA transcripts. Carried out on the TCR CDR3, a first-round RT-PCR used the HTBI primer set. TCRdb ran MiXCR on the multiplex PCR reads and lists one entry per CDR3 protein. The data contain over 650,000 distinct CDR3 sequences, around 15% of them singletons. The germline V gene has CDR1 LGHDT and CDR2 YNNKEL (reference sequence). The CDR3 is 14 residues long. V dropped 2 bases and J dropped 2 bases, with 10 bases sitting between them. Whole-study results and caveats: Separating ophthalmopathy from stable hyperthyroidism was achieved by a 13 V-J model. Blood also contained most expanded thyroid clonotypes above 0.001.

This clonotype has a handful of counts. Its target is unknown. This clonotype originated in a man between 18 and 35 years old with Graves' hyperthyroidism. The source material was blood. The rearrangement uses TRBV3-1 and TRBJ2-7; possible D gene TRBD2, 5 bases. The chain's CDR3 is CASSQHPLAYEQYF. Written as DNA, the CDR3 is TGTGCCAGCAGCCAACACCCACTAGCCTACGAGCAGTACTTC.